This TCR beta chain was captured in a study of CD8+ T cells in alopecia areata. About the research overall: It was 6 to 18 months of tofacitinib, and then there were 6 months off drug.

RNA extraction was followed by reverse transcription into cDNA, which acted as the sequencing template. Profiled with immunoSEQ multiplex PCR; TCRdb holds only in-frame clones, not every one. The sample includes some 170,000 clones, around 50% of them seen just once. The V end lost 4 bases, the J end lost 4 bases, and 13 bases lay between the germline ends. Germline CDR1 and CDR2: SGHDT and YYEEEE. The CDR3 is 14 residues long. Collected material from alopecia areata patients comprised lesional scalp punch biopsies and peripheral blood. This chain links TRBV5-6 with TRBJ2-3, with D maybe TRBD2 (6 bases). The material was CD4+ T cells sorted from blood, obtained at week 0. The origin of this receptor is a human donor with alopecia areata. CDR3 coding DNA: TGTGCCAGCAGCAATCGACCGGGGGCAGATACGCAGTATTTT. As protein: CASSNRPGADTQYF. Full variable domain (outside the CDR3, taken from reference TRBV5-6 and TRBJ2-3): DAGVTQSPTHLIKTRGQQVTLRCSPKSGHDTVSWYQQALGQGPQFIFQYYEEEERQRGNFPDRFSGHQFPNYSSELNVNALLLGDSALYLCASSNRPGADTQYFGPGTRLTVL.